Below are 15 T cell receptor beta chains sequenced from a single sample in a study of cytomegalovirus exposure and HLA in healthy donors. Measured with immunoSEQ multiplex PCR; TCRdb has only the in-frame clones, and not every one. The sample lists fewer than 90,000 clones, about 94% occurring once. Input material: PBMCs. These receptors were collected from a woman younger than 35 in good health and CMV-seronegative.

The chain links TRBV28 to TRBJ2-2; TRBD1 agrees at 10 bases. Trimming at V came to 7 bases and at J to 5 bases, leaving 7 bases not matched to a gene. The CDR3 is 15 amino acids. Germline values: CDR1 MDHEN, CDR2 SYDVKM. As DNA, the CDR3 is TGTGCCAGCATATTGACAGGGGGCAGAACCGGGGAGCTGTTTTTT. Residues: CASILTGGRTGELFF.

The V call is TRBV4-3, the J call TRBJ2-2; TRBD1 matches 7 bases. This CDR3 region has 15 residues. The V gene's germline CDR1 is LGHNA and CDR2 YSLEER. After removal of 0 bases from V and 4 bases from J, the junction contained 2 bases not matched to a gene. In DNA form, the CDR3 reads TGCGCCAGCAGCCAAGAGGGGACAGTCACCGGGGAGCTGTTTTTT. Its protein is CASSQEGTVTGELFF.

The chain carries TRBV6-5 and TRBJ2-3; D gene uncertain. Trimming removed 5 bases from V and 2 bases from J, with 14 bases in between. Germline V gives CDR1 MNHEY, CDR2 SVGAGI. CDR3 length: 15 residues. The CDR3 coding sequence is TGTGCCAGCAGTCCTACTACGGCAACCACAGATACGCAGTATTTT. Translating gives CASSPTTATTDTQYF.

The chain is built from TRBV5-4 and TRBJ1-2, with 7 nucleotides matching TRBD1. The J segment lost 4 bases and the V segment lost 5 bases, leaving 8 bases of the junction unmatched. Germline CDR1 SGHNT, CDR2 YYREEE (reference sequence). CDR3 length: 14 residues. DNA for the CDR3: TGTGCCAGCAGTGACCGGGACAGCATCTATGGCTACACCTTC. Amino acid sequence: CASSDRDSIYGYTF.

The V and J genes are TRBV29-1 and TRBJ2-1, with 10 bases matching TRBD2. The CDR3 runs to 14 residues. V lost 5 bases to trimming and J lost 9 bases; unmatched junction nucleotides: 10. Germline loops: CDR1 SQVTM, CDR2 ANQGSEA. CDR3 nucleotides: TGCAGCGTTTTCGGGCGCGTAGCGGGGGGTGAGCAGTTCTTC. Translation gives CSVFGRVAGGEQFF.

The chain has TRBV11-2 and TRBJ2-1; the D is unclear. This CDR3 is built from 13 residues. With 0 bases removed from V and 10 bases from J, the gap between germline ends came to 10 bases. Germline V CDR1 and CDR2: SGHAT, FQNNGV. The CDR3 DNA sequence: TGTGCCAGCAGCTTAGAGCTGTCCCGGGAGCAGTTCTTC. It specifies CASSLELSREQFF.

The chain has TRBV7-8 and TRBJ2-7, with 7 nucleotides matching TRBD2. Per germline, CDR1 SGHVS and CDR2 FQNEAQ. With V trimmed by 5 bases and J by 3 bases, 10 bases remained unmatched. The CDR3 is made up of 15 amino acids. Written as DNA, the CDR3 is TGTGCCAGCAGCCGATTTGGGGGGGTAAGCTACGAGCAGTACTTC. This sequence encodes CASSRFGGVSYEQYF.

The genes are TRBV25-1 and TRBJ2-7; tentative D call: TRBD2 (6 bases). The germline V gene has CDR1 MGHDK and CDR2 SYGVNS. This CDR3 spans 12 amino acids. V lost 10 bases to trimming and J lost 1 base, with 11 bases between them. The CDR3 coding sequence is TGTGCCACCGGGAGTCTATCCTACGAGCAGTACTTC. Its protein product is CATGSLSYEQYF.

The chain is built from TRBV9 and TRBJ2-1; 9 positions match TRBD2. V gave up 0 bases and J gave up 7 bases; unmatched junction bases: 14. Germline V gene lookup returns CDR1 SGDLS and CDR2 YYNGEE. CDR3 size: 18 residues. CDR3 bases: TGTGCCAGCAGCGTAGCTGGTGGCGGGGGGGCTTTTGGGAATGAGCAGTTCTTC. Translation gives CASSVAGGGGAFGNEQFF.

The V call is TRBV19, the J call TRBJ1-4; 9 positions agree with TRBD1. CDR3 length: 15 residues. Trimming removed 5 bases from V and 8 bases from J; junction bases left unmatched: 9. Germline V gene lookup returns CDR1 LNHDA and CDR2 SQIVND (reference sequence). CDR3 coding DNA: TGTGCCAGTAGTGGACCGGGACAGGGAGGCGAAAAACTGTTTTTT. This gives the protein CASSGPGQGGEKLFF. Full variable domain (rest looked up from reference TRBV19 and TRBJ1-4): DGGITQSPKYLFRKEGQNVTLSCEQNLNHDAMYWYRQDPGQGLRLIYYSQIVNDFQKGDIAEGYSVSREKKESFPLTVTSAQKNPTAFYLCASSGPGQGGEKLFFGSGTQLSVL.

The chain is built from TRBV7-9 and TRBJ1-3; D is unclear. Between the trimmed V and J ends, which lost 5 bases and 1 base, there was a span of 12 bases. The CDR3 is 15 amino acids. CDR1 and CDR2 from the germline V gene are SEHNR and FQNEAQ (reference sequence). The CDR3: CASSNLRGSGNTIYF. The CDR3 coding sequence is TGTGCCAGCAGCAACCTCAGAGGGTCTGGAAACACCATATATTTT.

The chain joins TRBV19 to TRBJ2-5; D possibly corresponds to TRBD2 (6 bases). Germline assignment: CDR1 LNHDA and CDR2 SQIVND (reference sequence). The CDR3 totals 14 residues. V gave up 6 bases and J gave up 2 bases, with 13 bases separating them. The CDR3 DNA sequence: TGTGCCAGTAGCCGCGGCGGGGCGCAAGAGACCCAGTACTTC. Its translation: CASSRGGAQETQYF.

This clone is a singleton in its sample. This sequence joins TRBV4-3 and TRBJ2-3, with 9 bases matching TRBD1. V was pared by 1 base and J by 2 bases, with 4 bases of the junction left unmatched. The CDR3 extends over 16 amino acids. From germline, CDR1 is LGHNA and CDR2 YSLEER. The CDR3 nucleotides read TGCGCCAGCAGCCAAGGGGGGACAGGGTCCACAGATACGCAGTATTTT. It is translated as CASSQGGTGSTDTQYF.

The count of this clone is one. V is TRBV10-1 and J is TRBJ2-7; tentative D call: TRBD2 (6 bases). There are 14 residues in the CDR3. The V end lost 2 bases, the J end lost 5 bases, and 13 bases lay between the germline ends. CDR1 WNHNN and CDR2 SYGVQD come from the germline V gene (reference sequence). CDR3 nucleotide sequence: TGCGCCAGCAGTGAGGGTGGAGGGTGGGACGAGCAGTACTTC. Amino acid sequence: CASSEGGGWDEQYF.

The chain has TRBV10-3 and TRBJ1-2; D gene ambiguous. The V end was cut by 3 bases, the J end by 3 bases, with 8 bases between. Per germline, CDR1 ENHRY and CDR2 SYGVKD. The CDR3 consists of 13 residues. In DNA form, the CDR3 reads TGTGCCATCAGTGACGGGGAGGACTATGGCTACACCTTC. Encoded protein: CAISDGEDYGYTF.